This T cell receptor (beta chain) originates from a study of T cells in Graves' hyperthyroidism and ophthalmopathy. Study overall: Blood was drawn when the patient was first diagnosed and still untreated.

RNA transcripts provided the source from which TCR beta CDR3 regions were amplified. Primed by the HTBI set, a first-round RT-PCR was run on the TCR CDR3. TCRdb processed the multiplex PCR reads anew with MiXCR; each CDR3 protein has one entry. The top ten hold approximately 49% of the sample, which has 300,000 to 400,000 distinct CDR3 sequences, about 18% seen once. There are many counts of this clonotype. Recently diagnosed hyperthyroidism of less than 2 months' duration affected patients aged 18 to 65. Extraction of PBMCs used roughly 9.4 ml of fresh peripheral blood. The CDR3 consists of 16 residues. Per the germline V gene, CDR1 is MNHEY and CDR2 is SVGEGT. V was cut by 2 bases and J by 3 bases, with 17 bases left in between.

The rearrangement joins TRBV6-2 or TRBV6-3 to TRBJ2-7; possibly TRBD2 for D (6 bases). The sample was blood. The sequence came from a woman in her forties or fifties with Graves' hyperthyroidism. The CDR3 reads CASSYGPGETNYEQYV. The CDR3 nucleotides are TGTGCCAGCAGTTACGGTCCGGGAGAGACGAACTACGAGCAGTACGTC.